Listed here is a single T cell receptor beta chain. Germline V gene sequence: CDR1 MNHNY, CDR2 SVGAGI (reference sequence). The J segment lost 4 bases and the V segment lost 6 bases, leaving 8 bases of the junction unmatched. The CDR3 runs to 16 residues. Recruits, aged about 18 to 100 years, lived in 24 US areas. A COVID-19 case had been met by exposed participants during the 2 weeks before study entry. These data come from a study of blood T cell repertoires in COVID-19. Background on the study: Samples representing acute and convalescent COVID-19 were sourced from the United States, Italy and Spain. T cells, B-cell-depleted T cells, or PBMCs supplied cDNA or gDNA.

Some clones are missing from TCRdb's copy, which holds only in-frame ones; the method was immunoSEQ multiplex PCR. The repertoire holds about 430,000 clones, with nearly 90% as singletons. Sequenced input: PBMCs or T cells enriched from blood (not recorded which). This receptor was taken from a woman in her late teens or twenties who had been exposed to COVID-19. The gene calls are TRBV6-6 and TRBJ1-5, with 11 bases lining up with TRBD1. The chain's CDR3 is CASSSGQGVLNQPQHF. DNA for the CDR3: TGTGCCAGCAGCTCGGGACAGGGGGTGTTGAATCAGCCCCAGCATTTT.